The 7 T cell receptor beta chains presented below share a single source sample, sequenced in a study of T cells in women clearing cervical HPV infection. Profiling relied on immunoSEQ multiplex PCR, and the TCRdb table lists in-frame clones only, not all of them. The repertoire table contains roughly 31,000 clones. Material for sequencing was blood buffy coat. The receptors stem from a woman between 18 and 75 years old with a cervical HPV16 infection that either progressed to CIN3+ or cleared (not recorded which).

As to this clone: With the read ending 3 residues before the CDR3 end, the germline J gene is used to fill in that end. The chain joins TRBV7-8 to TRBJ1-5, with 8 bases identical to TRBD1. CDR3 length equals 15 residues. Germline assignment: CDR1 SGHVS and CDR2 FQNEAQ. Trimming removed 5 bases from V and 2 bases from J; junction bases left unmatched: 5. CDR3 residues: CASSVGQGGNQPQHF. Incomplete CDR3 DNA: TGTGCCAGCAGCGTCGGACAGGGCGGCAATCAGCCC.

About this clone: The read terminates 3 residues before the CDR3 end, so the remaining end is supplied by the germline J gene. This chain joins TRBV30 and TRBJ2-6, with TRBD1 matching over 9 bases. The length of the CDR3 is 17 residues. Trimming at V came to 1 base and at J to 0 bases, leaving 4 bases not matched to a gene. Germline values: CDR1 GTSNPN, CDR2 SVGIG (reference sequence). CDR3 DNA (partial): TGTGCCTGGAGTGGTGGACAGGGGAGCTCTGGGGCCAACGTC. Translating gives CAWSGGQGSSGANV. The whole CDR3 sequence reads CAWSGGQGSSGANVLTF.

Turning to this clone: The read ends 3 residues early relative to the CDR3; the germline J gene fills the gap. The rearrangement links TRBV28 to TRBJ2-5; TRBD1 aligns across 10 bases. From germline, CDR1 is MDHEN and CDR2 SYDVKM. The CDR3 has 15 residues. After removal of 10 bases from V and 0 bases from J, the junction contained 8 bases not matched to a gene. The CDR3 DNA, read in part, is TGTGCCACCCGACAGGGGGCGGGATACCAAGAGACC. This sequence encodes CATRQGAGYQET. Given in full, the CDR3 is CATRQGAGYQETQYF.

As concerns this clone: Sequence at one end of the junction differs from germline and may be a read error. The read gets to within 3 residues of the CDR3 end, and the germline J gene fills in the rest. The rearrangement links TRBV5-4 to TRBJ2-3; 9 nucleotides match TRBD2. CDR1 and CDR2 from the germline V gene are SGHNT and YYREEE (reference sequence). The CDR3 loop spans 16 amino acids. This chain's CDR3 is CASSLRLAEGTDAQYF. Partial CDR3 DNA: TGTGCCAGCAGCTTGAGACTAGCGGAGGGAACAGATGCG.

As to this clone: A read error may produce the germline difference seen at one junction end. The read is 3 residues too short to cover the CDR3 end, so that end is filled in from the germline J gene. The J gene is TRBJ2-3, the V gene TRBV7-3, with D maybe TRBD2 (6 bases). This CDR3 has 13 amino acids. Germline CDR1 reads SGHTA; CDR2 reads FQGTGA. This CDR3 reads CASSMDYSETQYF. CDR3 bases read: TGTGCCAGCAGCATGGACTACTCAGAGACG.

Of note for this clone: The CDR3 is cut off 3 residues early in the read; its end comes from the germline J gene. The chain has TRBV7-9 and TRBJ2-2; D unresolved. Between the trimmed V and J ends, which lost 4 bases and 2 bases, there was a span of 11 bases. Germline V lookup: CDR1 SEHNR, CDR2 FQNEAQ (reference sequence). This CDR3 has 15 amino acids. The CDR3 is CASSSSSANTGELFF. CDR3 bases read: TGTGCCAGCAGCTCATCGAGCGCTAACACCGGGGAG. Full variable domain (remainder filled in from reference TRBV7-9 and TRBJ2-2): DTGVSQNPRHKITKRGQNVTFRCDPISEHNRLYWYRQTLGQGPEFLTYFQNEAQLEKSRLLSDRFSAERPKGSFSTLEIQRTEQGDSAMYLCASSSSSANTGELFFGEGSRLTVL.

Comment on this clone: The CDR3 end lies 3 residues beyond the end of the read and is filled in from the germline J gene. The chain employs TRBV2 and TRBJ2-3, with TRBD2 identical over 7 bases. V was clipped by 4 bases and J by 5 bases; unmatched bases: 3. This CDR3 has 13 residues. The germline CDR1 and CDR2 sequences are SNHLY and FYNNEI. Incomplete CDR3 DNA: TGTGCCAGCAGTGTGCGGGAGCTAGATACG. This sequence encodes CASSVRELDT. The whole CDR3 sequence is CASSVRELDTQYF.